The 28 T cell receptor beta chains in this list originate from one sample, sequenced in a study of cytomegalovirus exposure and HLA in healthy donors. TCRdb's copy holds only in-frame clones and misses some; the assay was immunoSEQ multiplex PCR. The table lists about 270,000 clones, 80% to 90% of them singletons. Input material: PBMCs. The receptors originated from a woman younger than 30 in good health and CMV-seronegative.

V is TRBV4-2 and J is TRBJ1-2; D gene uncertain. This CDR3 is built from 17 residues. Trimming cost V 6 bases and J 1 base, with 21 bases left between them. Germline values: CDR1 LGHNA, CDR2 YNFKEQ. The DNA of the CDR3 is TGTGCCAGCAGTCCTGCCGGCGGCCAACTAAATAACTATGGCTACACCTTC. Protein product: CASSPAGGQLNNYGYTF.

This clone was detected only once. J is TRBJ1-2 and V is TRBV7-9, with 7 bases identical to TRBD1. Per germline, CDR1 SEHNR and CDR2 FQNEAQ (reference sequence). The CDR3 runs to 13 residues. The trim removed 5 bases at V and 5 bases at J, leaving 5 bases unmatched. The DNA for the CDR3 is TGTGCCAGCAGCCCAGGGACAGAGTATGGCTACACCTTC. It encodes CASSPGTEYGYTF.

The J gene is TRBJ2-5, the V gene TRBV7-2, with 10 bases lining up with TRBD1. Germline V CDR1 and CDR2: SGHTA, FQGNSA. The CDR3 contains 14 residues. Trimming cost V 5 bases and J 6 bases; bases outside gene matches: 6. CDR3 DNA sequence: TGTGCCAGCAGCACGCCGGGACAGGGGAAGACCCAGTACTTC. Translated, it gives CASSTPGQGKTQYF.

The rearrangement uses TRBV7-2 and TRBJ2-7; D is undetermined. Trimming pared 3 bases from V and 0 bases from J, leaving 9 bases between. The germline V gene encodes CDR1 SGHTA and CDR2 FQGNSA. This CDR3 has 14 amino acids. CDR3 bases: TGTGCCAGCAGCTTTGAGGCGGCCTCCTACGAGCAGTACTTC. Its protein is CASSFEAASYEQYF.

The sample holds one count of this clone. The rearrangement joins TRBV28 to TRBJ2-6; the D gene is possibly TRBD2 (6 bases). Trimming removed 5 bases at V and 0 bases at J, with 20 bases between. The germline CDR1 and CDR2 sequences are MDHEN and SYDVKM. The CDR3 loop spans 19 amino acids. CDR3 nucleotide sequence: TGTGCCAGCAGTCAACCCTCGGGGGTCGGGAGCTCTGGGGCCAACGTCCTGACTTTC. It yields the protein CASSQPSGVGSSGANVLTF. Full variable domain (outside the CDR3, taken from reference TRBV28 and TRBJ2-6): DVKVTQSSRYLVKRTGEKVFLECVQDMDHENMFWYRQDPGLGLRLIYFSYDVKMKEKGDIPEGYSVSREKKERFSLILESASTNQTSMYLCASSQPSGVGSSGANVLTFGAGSRLTVL.

This sequence joins TRBV6-6 and TRBJ2-2; 10 bases map to TRBD2. Trimming removed 2 bases from V and 3 bases from J; junction bases left unmatched: 0. Germline V gene data show CDR1 as MNHNY and CDR2 as SVGAGI (reference sequence). CDR3 length: 15 amino acids. The CDR3 nucleotides read TGTGCCAGCAGTTACCTAGCGGGAGACACCGGGGAGCTGTTTTTT. Its protein is CASSYLAGDTGELFF.

The V and J genes are TRBV5-6 and TRBJ2-7; 10 positions match TRBD1. V lost 1 base and J lost 4; bases outside the gene matches: 8. Per the germline V gene, CDR1 is SGHDT and CDR2 is YYEEEE. This CDR3 is 16 amino acids long. This chain's CDR3 is CASSLHSGQGWYEQYF. CDR3 coding DNA: TGTGCCAGCAGCTTGCATTCGGGACAGGGGTGGTACGAGCAGTACTTC.

This clone was seen only once. The V and J genes are TRBV9 and TRBJ2-1; D remains unclear. Germline values: CDR1 SGDLS, CDR2 YYNGEE. The CDR3 spans 15 residues. Trimming left V 0 bases short and J 8 bases short, with 15 bases between. Written as DNA, the CDR3 is TGTGCCAGCAGCGTAGTGGGCCATTCAACGTATGAGCAGTTCTTC. It yields the protein CASSVVGHSTYEQFF.

Worth noting for this clone: At the DNA level, this CDR3 is encoded by other sequences in the same sample as well. The chain recombines TRBV9 with TRBJ1-1; 8 nucleotides agree with TRBD1. Germline assignment: CDR1 SGDLS and CDR2 YYNGEE. The CDR3 sequence is 14 residues long. V gave up 2 bases and J gave up 3 bases; unmatched junction bases: 3. CDR3 nucleotide sequence: TGTGCCAGCAGCGTTTTGACAGGGGACACTGAAGCTTTCTTT. Protein sequence: CASSVLTGDTEAFF.

This chain joins TRBV4-1 and TRBJ2-7, with a possible D match to TRBD1 (6 bases). Trimming shortened V by 2 bases and J by 6 bases, and 11 bases separated the two germline ends. This CDR3 is 13 amino acids long. Germline V gives CDR1 MGHRA, CDR2 YSYEKL. Here the CDR3 reads CASSQQGFGEQYF. CDR3 sequence (DNA): TGCGCCAGCAGCCAACAGGGGTTCGGCGAGCAGTACTTC.

The V gene is TRBV18, the J gene TRBJ1-1; 9 nucleotides match TRBD1. The CDR3 covers 13 residues. CDR1 is KGHSH and CDR2 is LQKENI in the germline V gene. J was trimmed by 6 bases and V by 4 bases; bases with no gene match: 3. CDR3 sequence: CASSRGTGPEAFF. The CDR3 nucleotides are TGTGCCAGCTCACGGGGGACAGGGCCTGAAGCTTTCTTT.

This rearrangement joins TRBV7-6 to TRBJ2-3; 8 bases agree with TRBD2. This CDR3 is built from 17 residues. Germline trimming cut 5 bases from V and 1 base from J; bases unmatched to any gene: 11. Per the germline V gene, CDR1 is SGHVS and CDR2 is FNYEAQ. Written as DNA, the CDR3 is TGTGCCAGCAGCCCGAGGGGTAGCGGGGATGGCACAGATACGCAGTATTTT. It encodes CASSPRGSGDGTDTQYF.

The DNA of the CDR3 is TGTGCCTGGAGTGTGGAGGGTAGCTCCTACGAGCAGTACTTC. Its protein is CAWSVEGSSYEQYF. The V and J genes are TRBV30 and TRBJ2-7; perhaps TRBD2 as D (6 bases). V lost 0 bases and J 0 bases, leaving 9 bases between the germline ends. The CDR3 runs 14 residues. Germline V gene sequence: CDR1 GTSNPN, CDR2 SVGIG (reference sequence).

The chain couples TRBV10-3 to TRBJ1-2, with 9 bases identical to TRBD1. The CDR3 has 15 amino acids. CDR1 is ENHRY and CDR2 is SYGVKD in the germline V gene. The junction had 5 bases not matched to a gene; V was cut back by 5 bases and J by 1 base. CDR3 loop: CAISFGTGYNYGYTF. The CDR3 bases are TGTGCCATCAGTTTTGGGACAGGGTATAACTATGGCTACACCTTC.

CDR3 region: CASSLGANYGYTF. CDR3 DNA: TGTGCCAGCTCCCTGGGAGCTAACTATGGCTACACCTTC. The rearrangement joins TRBV7-3 to TRBJ1-2; D gene uncertain. There are 13 residues in the CDR3. Germline V CDR1 and CDR2: SGHTA, FQGTGA. V was shortened by 8 bases and J by 0 bases, with 10 bases between the two germline ends.

The chain joins TRBV30 to TRBJ2-2; the D gene is possibly TRBD2 (5 bases). The length of the CDR3 is 15 residues. Looked up from germline, CDR1 is GTSNPN and CDR2 is SVGIG (reference sequence). V was shortened by 2 bases and J by 6 bases, with 16 bases between the two germline ends. CDR3 loop: CAWSLGVLSAGELFF. The CDR3 nucleotides are TGTGCCTGGAGTCTCGGGGTTTTGAGTGCCGGGGAGCTGTTTTTT.

The chain is built from TRBV6-5 and TRBJ1-4, with D tentatively TRBD1 (5 bases). From germline, CDR1 is MNHEY and CDR2 SVGAGI. The CDR3 has 14 amino acids. V was cut by 6 bases and J by 8 bases, with 16 bases left in between. The CDR3 DNA reads TGTGCCAGCAGCGCTCTAGGGGAAGGGGAAAAACTGTTTTTT. Its protein product is CASSALGEGEKLFF.

This clone was seen a single time. The V gene is TRBV9, the J gene TRBJ2-3; 7 bases match TRBD2. The germline gives CDR1 SGDLS, CDR2 YYNGEE. CDR3 length: 15 residues. V lost 0 bases and J lost 5; bases outside the gene matches: 6. The CDR3 region has the DNA TGTGCCAGCAGCGTAGTTGCGGGAGCGGGAGATACGCAGTATTTT. This sequence encodes CASSVVAGAGDTQYF.

This sequence joins TRBV7-9 and TRBJ2-7; 7 bases map to TRBD1. Germline V lookup: CDR1 SEHNR, CDR2 FQNEAQ (reference sequence). V shed 5 bases and J 5 bases; nucleotides not matched to a gene: 12. The CDR3 totals 15 residues. The CDR3 region has the DNA TGTGCCAGCAGCCACCGACAGGGCCTCAAGGACGAGCAGTACTTC. It specifies CASSHRQGLKDEQYF. The variable domain in full, completed from reference TRBV7-9 and TRBJ2-7, reads DTGVSQNPRHKITKRGQNVTFRCDPISEHNRLYWYRQTLGQGPEFLTYFQNEAQLEKSRLLSDRFSAERPKGSFSTLEIQRTEQGDSAMYLCASSHRQGLKDEQYFGPGTRLTVT.

The gene calls are TRBV18 and TRBJ2-3; maybe TRBD2 (7 bases). The CDR3 runs to 16 residues. Germline loops: CDR1 KGHSH, CDR2 LQKENI. V lost 3 bases and J lost 5, with 18 bases in between. The CDR3 region has the DNA TGTGCCAGCTCACCCCCAACGAGAGGGGGGGGAGATACGCAGTATTTT. This sequence encodes CASSPPTRGGGDTQYF.

In nucleotides, the CDR3 is TGTGCCAGCAGTCCGGGACAGGGCTTTGGCTACACCTTC. This sequence encodes CASSPGQGFGYTF. The chain employs TRBV27 and TRBJ1-2; 9 bases line up with TRBD1. The germline V gene encodes CDR1 MNHEY and CDR2 SMNVEV (reference sequence). With 5 bases clipped from V and 7 bases from J, the junction kept 5 bases outside the gene matches. CDR3 length: 13 residues.

The chain employs TRBV7-3 and TRBJ2-2; tentative D call: TRBD1 (5 bases). In germline, CDR1 is SGHTA, CDR2 FQGTGA. This CDR3 has 12 residues. V was cut by 6 bases and J by 6 bases, with 8 bases left in between. CDR3 amino acids: CASRGLSGELFF. The CDR3 nucleotides are TGTGCCAGCAGGGGGCTATCCGGGGAGCTGTTTTTT.

This clone appeared a single time. The J gene is TRBJ1-2, the V gene TRBV4-1, with D perhaps TRBD1 (5 bases). The CDR3 consists of 16 residues. Trimming pared 4 bases from V and 3 bases from J, leaving 18 bases between. The V gene's germline CDR1 is MGHRA and CDR2 YSYEKL. CDR3 loop: CASSPPSPRRDYGYTF. The CDR3 DNA reads as TGCGCCAGCAGCCCCCCCTCCCCTCGCAGGGACTATGGCTACACCTTC.

The rearrangement links TRBV21-1 to TRBJ1-2; the D call in the table, TRBD1, was not verified against the DNA. TRBV21-1 is a pseudogene. The CDR3 runs to 22 residues. In DNA form, the CDR3 reads TGTGCCAGCAGCAAAGCGCTCTGCAGGGAATTAAAAGGCCCCAACCCATTTTATGGCTACACCTTC. This translates into CASSKALCRELKGPNPFYGYTF.

The chain links TRBV4-2 to TRBJ1-5, with D possibly being TRBD1 (6 bases). V lost 0 bases, J lost 6 bases, and 15 bases lay in between. The length of the CDR3 is 16 residues. Germline CDR1 and CDR2: LGHNA and YNFKEQ. The CDR3 is CASSQDHREGGQPQHF. The CDR3 DNA reads TGTGCCAGCAGCCAAGACCACAGGGAGGGAGGTCAGCCCCAGCATTTT.

The V and J genes are TRBV6-1 and TRBJ2-7; 7 bases agree with TRBD1. The CDR3 is 13 residues long. V shed 4 bases, J shed 3 bases, and the junction held 3 bases outside the gene matches. CDR1 is MNHNS, CDR2 SASEGT, per germline. The CDR3 spells CASSGDSVYEQYF. DNA for the CDR3: TGTGCCAGCAGTGGGGACAGCGTCTACGAGCAGTACTTC.

The chain couples TRBV6-5 to TRBJ1-2, with 8 nucleotides matching TRBD1. Trimming cost V 4 bases and J 6 bases; bases outside gene matches: 1. The CDR3 spans 12 residues. Germline CDR1 reads MNHEY; CDR2 reads SVGAGI. The CDR3, as DNA: TGTGCCAGCAGTTGGACAGGGAATGGCTACACCTTC. This codes for CASSWTGNGYTF.

The chain employs TRBV7-9 and TRBJ2-2; weak D call: TRBD2 (6 bases). The ends were cut back, 5 bases at V and 3 bases at J, with 10 bases in the middle. Germline lookup yields CDR1 SEHNR and CDR2 FQNEAQ (reference sequence). The CDR3 covers 14 residues. The CDR3 here is CASSKRGDTGELFF. The CDR3, as DNA: TGTGCCAGCAGCAAACGCGGGGACACCGGGGAGCTGTTTTTT.